These 9 T cell receptor beta chains originate from one sample sequenced in a study of T cell responses to AZD1222 COVID-19 vaccine. Assay: immunoSEQ multiplex PCR; the TCRdb copy retains only in-frame clones and omits some. The data show approximately 150,000 clones, about 82% seen once. The sample consisted of peripheral blood, taken 28 days after the second AZD1222 dose. The receptors come from an adult who received the AZD1222 COVID-19 vaccine.

This chain links TRBV9 with TRBJ1-1, with a tentative D call TRBD1 (6 bases). Between the trimmed V and J ends, which lost 0 bases and 6 bases, there was a span of 12 bases. CDR1 SGDLS and CDR2 YYNGEE come from the germline V gene. The CDR3 has 14 amino acids. CDR3 nucleotide sequence: TGTGCCAGCAGCGTAGTACAGGGTGAGGCTGAAGCTTTCTTT. Translating it yields CASSVVQGEAEAFF.

For the CDR3, the DNA is TGTGCCAGCAGTGATGGGACCCCAAATAATGAGCAGTTCTTC. Residues: CASSDGTPNNEQFF. The genes are TRBV6-1 and TRBJ2-1; tentatively, D is TRBD1 or TRBD2 (5 bases each). Germline-derived CDR1 and CDR2 are MNHNS and SASEGT. The CDR3 sequence is 14 residues long. Trimming left V 3 bases short and J 7 bases short, with 13 bases between.

This clone was counted at least ten times. The chain carries TRBV7-8 and TRBJ2-7; 7 positions match TRBD2. V was clipped by 0 bases and J by 7 bases; unmatched bases: 3. The V gene's germline CDR1 is SGHVS and CDR2 FQNEAQ. The CDR3 is made up of 13 amino acids. The DNA of the CDR3 is TGTGCCAGCAGCTTAGCCGGGGGGAGGGAGCAGTACTTC. It yields the protein CASSLAGGREQYF.

The chain has TRBV5-6 and TRBJ1-2; TRBD1 is a possible D gene (5 bases). Germline CDR1 SGHDT, CDR2 YYEEEE. Trimming removed 0 bases at V and 4 bases at J, with 13 bases between. The CDR3 consists of 15 residues. CDR3 sequence reads: CASSLDQGFGYGYTF. The DNA for the CDR3 is TGTGCCAGCAGCTTGGATCAGGGTTTCGGCTATGGCTACACCTTC.

The J gene is TRBJ1-2, the V gene TRBV20-1; D gene unclear. Germline-derived CDR1 and CDR2 are DFQATT and SNEGSKA (reference sequence). Trimming cost V 6 bases and J 7 bases, with 12 bases left between them. The CDR3 is 11 amino acids. The CDR3 coding sequence is TGCAGTGCGGGCGGAGAAACTGGCTACACCTTC. It yields the protein CSAGGETGYTF.

The V call is TRBV18, the J call TRBJ2-3; D remains ambiguous. Trimming shortened V by 3 bases and J by 2 bases, and 9 bases separated the two germline ends. The V gene's germline CDR1 is KGHSH and CDR2 LQKENI. The CDR3 is 14 residues long. The CDR3: CASSPLGVTDTQYF. The CDR3 coding sequence is TGTGCCAGCTCACCCTTAGGCGTCACAGATACGCAGTATTTT.

This clone was seen more than once but under ten times. The V call is TRBV6-5, the J call TRBJ1-3; D possibly corresponds to TRBD1 (5 bases). CDR1 and CDR2 from the germline V gene are MNHEY and SVGAGI. The CDR3 runs to 14 residues. Deletions cut 7 bases from V and 1 base from J, with 11 bases between. The CDR3 region has the DNA TGTGCCAGCACTAATGGGGGATCTGGAAACACCATATATTTT. Translated: CASTNGGSGNTIYF.

The chain uses TRBV19 and TRBJ1-1; 9 positions match TRBD1. Germline V lookup: CDR1 LNHDA, CDR2 SQIVND (reference sequence). This CDR3 comprises 13 residues. J was trimmed by 6 bases and V by 9 bases; bases with no gene match: 8. This chain's CDR3 is CASDWGQGSEAFF. The CDR3 coding sequence is TGTGCCAGCGATTGGGGACAGGGCTCTGAAGCTTTCTTT.

This chain links TRBV2 with TRBJ1-5, with D hard to call. Germline CDR1 SNHLY, CDR2 FYNNEI. Trimming stripped 3 bases from V and 4 bases from J, with 10 bases between. CDR3 length: 14 residues. The CDR3 DNA reads TGTGCCAGCAGTGAGGTCAGTTGGAATCAGCCCCAGCATTTT. This gives the protein CASSEVSWNQPQHF. Variable domain in full (rest from reference TRBV2 and TRBJ1-5): EPEVTQTPSHQVTQMGQEVILRCVPISNHLYFYWYRQILGQKVEFLVSFYNNEISEKSEIFDDQFSVERPDGSNFTLKIRSTKLEDSAMYFCASSEVSWNQPQHFGDGTRLSIL.